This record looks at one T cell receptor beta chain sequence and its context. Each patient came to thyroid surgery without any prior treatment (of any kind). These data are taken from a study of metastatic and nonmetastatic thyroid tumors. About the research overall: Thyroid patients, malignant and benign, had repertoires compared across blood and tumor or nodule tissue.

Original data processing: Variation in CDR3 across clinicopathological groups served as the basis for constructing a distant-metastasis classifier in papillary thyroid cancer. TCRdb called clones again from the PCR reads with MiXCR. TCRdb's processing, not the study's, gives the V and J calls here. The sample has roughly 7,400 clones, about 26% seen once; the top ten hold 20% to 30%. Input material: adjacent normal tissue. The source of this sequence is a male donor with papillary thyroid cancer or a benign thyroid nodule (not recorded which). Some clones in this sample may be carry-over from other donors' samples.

CDR3 nucleotide sequence: TGTGCCACCAGTGAGCCAAACACAGATACGCAGTATTTT. It specifies CATSEPNTDTQYF. The chain couples TRBV24-1 to TRBJ2-3; no clear D. Between the trimmed V and J ends, which lost 4 bases and 2 bases, there was a span of 6 bases. CDR1 is KGHDR and CDR2 is SFDVKD in the germline V gene. This CDR3 comprises 13 residues.